This paragraph reports one TCR beta chain. The protocol was immunoSEQ multiplex PCR, while the TCRdb copy is restricted to in-frame clones and leaves out a portion. The sample holds approximately 100,000 clones, about nine tenths seen once. This sample stems from a study of blood T cell repertoires in COVID-19. This CDR3 has 16 residues. CDR1 and CDR2 (germline): SNHLY, FYNNEI. V lost 1 base, J lost 1 base, and 11 bases lay in between. The TCR originated in a human donor in a cohort sampled during active COVID-19. The chain recombines TRBV2 with TRBJ1-5, with D possibly TRBD1 on 5 matching bases. The sequenced material came from peripheral blood. This CDR3 reads CASSEVGEGSNQPQHF. For the CDR3, the DNA is TGTGCCAGCAGTGAAGTAGGGGAGGGGAGCAATCAGCCCCAGCATTTT.